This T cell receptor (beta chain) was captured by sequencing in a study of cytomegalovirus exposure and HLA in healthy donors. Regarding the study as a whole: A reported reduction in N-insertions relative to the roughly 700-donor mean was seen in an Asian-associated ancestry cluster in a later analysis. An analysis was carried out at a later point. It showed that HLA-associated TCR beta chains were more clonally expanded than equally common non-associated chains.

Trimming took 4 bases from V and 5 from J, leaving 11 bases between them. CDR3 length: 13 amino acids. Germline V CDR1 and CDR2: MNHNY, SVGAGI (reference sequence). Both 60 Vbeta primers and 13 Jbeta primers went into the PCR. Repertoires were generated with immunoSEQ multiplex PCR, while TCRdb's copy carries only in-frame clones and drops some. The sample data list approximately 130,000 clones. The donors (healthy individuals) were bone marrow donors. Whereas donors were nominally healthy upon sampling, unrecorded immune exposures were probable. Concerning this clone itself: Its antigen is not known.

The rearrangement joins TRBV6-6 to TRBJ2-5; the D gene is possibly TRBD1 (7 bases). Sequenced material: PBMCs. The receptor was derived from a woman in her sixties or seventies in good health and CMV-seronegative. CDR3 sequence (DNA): TGTGCCAGCAGTTTACCAGGGGGGGAGACCCAGTACTTC. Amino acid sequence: CASSLPGGETQYF.